The subject of this entry is one TCR beta chain. As yet, its antigen is unknown. Germline loops: CDR1 LGHNA, CDR2 YSLEER. This CDR3 comprises 15 residues. V dropped 0 bases and J dropped 3 bases, with 9 bases sitting between them. The time point was: week 23, last vaccination. All doses held 300 ug of mutant IDH1 20-mer peptide, with topical imiquimod. The data were obtained in a study of a mutant IDH1 vaccine in newly diagnosed glioma. The overall study: The vaccination schedule gave patients eight doses in weeks 1, 3, 5, 7, 11, 15, 19 and 23. Vaccination followed radiotherapy alone by 4-6 weeks, or accompanied temozolomide cycles. Patients under treatment included 62.5% males and approximately 38% females and had a mean age of around 37 years.

Libraries were prepared by immunoSEQ multiplex PCR; TCRdb keeps only in-frame clonotypes and omits some of them. The table shows over 50,000 clones, with about 87% occurring only once. This rearrangement joins TRBV4-3 to TRBJ1-5, with TRBD1 as a possible D gene (5 bases). Sequencing used PBMCs, obtained from a glioma patient whose treatment included an IDH1 peptide vaccine. The receptor comes from a man aged 18 to 30 with glioma. DNA for the CDR3: TGCGCCAGCAGCCAAGATTCGGACATCAATCAGCCCCAGCATTTT. It is translated as CASSQDSDINQPQHF.